The 6 T cell receptor beta chains listed next were all sequenced from one sample in a study of T cell responses to AZD1222 COVID-19 vaccine. Profiling relied on immunoSEQ multiplex PCR, and the TCRdb table lists in-frame clones only, not all of them. The sample carries roughly 110,000 clones, about 90% recorded once. The sample was peripheral blood, taken on day 0 of AZD1222 vaccination. These receptors all stem from an adult in good health.

The genes are TRBV6-5 and TRBJ1-1; D might be TRBD1 (5 bases). The CDR3 covers 12 residues. V shed 4 bases and J shed 7 bases, with 10 bases lying between them. Germline assignment: CDR1 MNHEY and CDR2 SVGAGI. CDR3 in DNA: TGTGCCAGCAGTTCCAACAGGATTGAAGCTTTCTTT. Residues: CASSSNRIEAFF.

V usage is TRBV27 and J usage is TRBJ2-7; D gene unclear. The CDR3 totals 13 residues. Germline CDR1 MNHEY, CDR2 SMNVEV (reference sequence). The V gene lost 2 bases and the J gene lost 7 bases, with 12 bases spanning the gap. The CDR3 DNA reads as TGTGCCAGCAGTTTAACTCTATATGCAGAGCAGTACTTC. It yields the protein CASSLTLYAEQYF.

The rearrangement links TRBV4-2 to TRBJ1-1, with D possibly being TRBD1 (5 bases). The CDR3 runs to 16 residues. CDR1 LGHNA and CDR2 YNFKEQ come from the germline V gene. Trimming left V 2 bases short and J 5 bases short, with 18 bases between. This CDR3 is CASSQHPEFRGTEAFF. CDR3 nucleotides: TGTGCCAGCAGCCAACATCCTGAATTTAGGGGTACTGAAGCTTTCTTT.

V usage is TRBV6-5 and J usage is TRBJ1-5, with no clear D. The CDR3 has 13 residues. The V gene lost 8 bases and the J gene lost 11 bases, with 19 bases spanning the gap. Germline-derived CDR1 and CDR2 are MNHEY and SVGAGI. The CDR3 loop reads CASRDPGQSAQHF. The CDR3 DNA follows: TGTGCCAGCCGCGACCCTGGGCAATCAGCCCAGCATTTT.

The V and J genes are TRBV18 and TRBJ2-2; D is possibly TRBD2 (5 bases). CDR1 is KGHSH, CDR2 LQKENI, per germline. The ends were cut back, 6 bases at V and 0 bases at J, with 11 bases in the middle. The CDR3 has 15 residues. CDR3 sequence: CASSIGGTNTGELFF. DNA for the CDR3: TGTGCCAGCTCCATAGGAGGTACGAACACCGGGGAGCTGTTTTTT.

The J gene is TRBJ1-2, the V gene TRBV6-5, with 7 nucleotides matching TRBD1. This CDR3 spans 15 amino acids. J was trimmed by 2 bases and V by 5 bases; bases with no gene match: 8. Germline V gene data show CDR1 as MNHEY and CDR2 as SVGAGI. CDR3 sequence (DNA): TGTGCCAGCAGTACCGTCGACAGGGTCAACTATGGCTACACCTTC. It specifies CASSTVDRVNYGYTF.